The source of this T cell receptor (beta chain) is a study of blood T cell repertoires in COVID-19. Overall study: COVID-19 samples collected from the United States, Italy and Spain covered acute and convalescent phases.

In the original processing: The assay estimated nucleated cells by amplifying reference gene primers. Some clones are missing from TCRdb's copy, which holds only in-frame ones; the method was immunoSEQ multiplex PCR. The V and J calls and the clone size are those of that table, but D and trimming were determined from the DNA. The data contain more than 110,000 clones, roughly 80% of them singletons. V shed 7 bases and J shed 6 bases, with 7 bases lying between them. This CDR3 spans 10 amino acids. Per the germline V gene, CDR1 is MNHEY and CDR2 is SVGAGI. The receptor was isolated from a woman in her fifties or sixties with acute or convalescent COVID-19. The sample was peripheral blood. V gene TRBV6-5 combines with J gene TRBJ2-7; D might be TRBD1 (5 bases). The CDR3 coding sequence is TGTGCCAGCAAGGGGATCGAGCAGTACTTC. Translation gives CASKGIEQYF.